Following are 15 T cell receptor beta chains from one sample sequenced in a study of shared clonotypes between healthy human individuals. Libraries were prepared by immunoSEQ multiplex PCR; TCRdb keeps only in-frame clonotypes and omits some of them. Of some 100,000 clones in the sample, around 65% were seen once. The sequenced material came from memory CD8+ T cells sorted from blood. Subset given: CD45RO+ cells pooled with CCR7-negative TemRA cells. The source of these receptors is a woman in her twenties or thirties in good health.

The chain combines TRBV7-7 with TRBJ2-7; D may be TRBD2 (6 bases). Germline V CDR1 and CDR2: SSHAT, FNYEAQ (reference sequence). The CDR3 has 15 amino acids. The V gene lost 11 bases and the J gene lost 5 bases, with 25 bases spanning the gap. CDR3 in amino acids: CAPRERGPINHEQYF. The DNA of the CDR3 is TGTGCCCCCCGGGAGAGAGGGCCGATCAACCACGAGCAGTACTTC.

In this sample, this clone turned up once. The rearrangement joins TRBV29-1 to TRBJ1-2; D gene unclear. Germline V CDR1 and CDR2: SQVTM, ANQGSEA. Trimming took 0 bases from V and 4 from J, leaving 9 bases between them. This CDR3 is built from 13 residues. The CDR3 coding sequence is TGCAGCGTTGAAGAGGGAGGCCTCTATGGCTACACCTTC. Translated: CSVEEGGLYGYTF. The full variable domain, with the rest looked up from reference TRBV29-1 and TRBJ1-2, is SAVISQKPSRDICQRGTSLTIQCQVDSQVTMMFWYRQQPGQSLTLIATANQGSEATYESGFVIDKFPISRPNLTFSTLTVSNMSPEDSSIYLCSVEEGGLYGYTFGSGTRLTVV.

The rearrangement joins TRBV15 to TRBJ2-1; a possible D gene is TRBD2 (5 bases). CDR1 and CDR2 (germline): LNHNV, YYDKDF (reference sequence). Between the trimmed V and J ends, which lost 0 bases and 12 bases, there was a span of 12 bases. The CDR3 runs to 13 residues. The CDR3 region is CATSRDARVGQFF. CDR3 sequence (DNA): TGTGCCACCAGCAGAGATGCGAGGGTGGGGCAGTTCTTC.

The chain is built from TRBV2 and TRBJ1-5, with 9 bases matching TRBD1. This CDR3 has 14 residues. Looked up from germline, CDR1 is SNHLY and CDR2 is FYNNEI. V trimming: 6 bases; J trimming: 7 bases; junction bases outside the gene matches: 7. CDR3 in amino acids: CASSLQGAQQPQHF. The CDR3 DNA is TGTGCCAGCAGCCTACAGGGGGCTCAGCAGCCCCAGCATTTT.

This chain connects TRBV7-9 to TRBJ1-2, with no clear D. The V end lost 8 bases, the J end lost 6 bases, and 19 bases lay between the germline ends. There are 14 residues in the CDR3. Germline-derived CDR1 and CDR2 are SEHNR and FQNEAQ (reference sequence). CDR3 in amino acids: CASSRGSGVDGYTF. CDR3 in DNA: TGTGCCAGCTCTCGGGGTTCGGGAGTGGATGGCTACACCTTC.

This clone was recorded a few times. J is TRBJ1-2 and V is TRBV2; 7 positions match TRBD1. Germline V gene lookup returns CDR1 SNHLY and CDR2 FYNNEI. Trimming took 9 bases from V and 4 from J; bases not matched to a gene: 17. The CDR3 has 16 residues. Here the CDR3 reads CARRASRDSPLYGYTF. In DNA, the CDR3 is TGTGCCAGGAGGGCCTCGCGGGACAGCCCTCTCTATGGCTACACCTTC.

The chain couples TRBV5-1 to TRBJ1-2; possibly TRBD1 for D (5 bases). The CDR3 spans 15 residues. V was trimmed by 3 bases and J by 7 bases, leaving 19 bases between them. Germline CDR1 SGHRS, CDR2 YFSETQ. The CDR3 loop is CASSYQGVSGVGYTF. CDR3 coding DNA: TGCGCCAGCAGCTACCAAGGGGTCAGTGGGGTTGGCTACACCTTC.

This sequence joins TRBV29-1 and TRBJ1-1; the match to TRBD1 covers 7 bases. The CDR3 totals 14 residues. J gave up 1 base and V 6 bases, and 8 bases lay outside the gene matches. Germline V lookup: CDR1 SQVTM, CDR2 ANQGSEA. CDR3 sequence: CSVATGDGNTEAFF. In DNA, the CDR3 is TGCAGCGTAGCTACAGGGGATGGGAACACTGAAGCTTTCTTT.

This chain joins TRBV29-1 and TRBJ2-5; 11 bases agree with TRBD1. The J call may be incorrect, as the DNA end agrees better with TRBJ2-7. CDR3 length: 14 amino acids. Germline CDR1 is SQVTM and CDR2 is ANQGSEA. CDR3 in DNA: TGCAGCGCCCAGACCGGGACAGGGGGTCACGAGCAGTACTTC. It yields the protein CSAQTGTGGHEQYF.

The chain combines TRBV28 with TRBJ2-1; 8 nucleotides match TRBD2. The CDR3 extends over 15 amino acids. The V gene end was trimmed by 7 bases and the J gene end by 8 bases; junction bases not matched to a gene: 13. Germline values: CDR1 MDHEN, CDR2 SYDVKM. The CDR3 coding sequence is TGTGCCAGCACCCTACTGGCGGGAGGTGGTGATGAGCAGTTCTTC. Protein product: CASTLLAGGGDEQFF. Variable domain in full (rest from reference TRBV28 and TRBJ2-1): DVKVTQSSRYLVKRTGEKVFLECVQDMDHENMFWYRQDPGLGLRLIYFSYDVKMKEKGDIPEGYSVSREKKERFSLILESASTNQTSMYLCASTLLAGGGDEQFFGPGTRLTVL.

This clone was counted a single time. V gene TRBV19 combines with J gene TRBJ2-7; TRBD2 is a possible D gene (6 bases). Trimming removed 1 base from V and 5 bases from J, with 12 bases in between. The CDR3 is made up of 14 amino acids. Germline V gene lookup returns CDR1 LNHDA and CDR2 SQIVND (reference sequence). The CDR3 coding sequence is TGTGCCAGTAGTATAGTTGGAGGGAGAGACGAGCAGTACTTC. Protein: CASSIVGGRDEQYF.

This chain links TRBV14 with TRBJ2-4; D may be TRBD1 or TRBD2 (5 bases each). Germline loops: CDR1 SGHDN, CDR2 FVKESK. V lost 3 bases to trimming and J lost 3 bases, with 15 bases between them. This CDR3 spans 16 amino acids. Written as DNA, the CDR3 is TGTGCCAGCAGCCAGGCTACCGGGACCCGCAAAAACATTCAGTACTTC. It yields the protein CASSQATGTRKNIQYF.

V usage is TRBV28 and J usage is TRBJ1-2; tentative D call: TRBD1 (6 bases). The CDR3 spans 15 residues. The V gene's germline CDR1 is MDHEN and CDR2 SYDVKM. V was shortened by 6 bases and J by 7 bases, with 21 bases between the two germline ends. The CDR3, as DNA: TGTGCCAGCAGCCCAACCATACTCGAGGGGGGTGGCTACACCTTC. Encoded protein: CASSPTILEGGGYTF.

The gene calls are TRBV28 and TRBJ1-5, with 7 bases identical to TRBD1. This CDR3 is 15 amino acids long. J lost 0 bases, V lost 5 bases, and 4 bases had no gene match. The germline CDR1 and CDR2 sequences are MDHEN and SYDVKM. Here the CDR3 reads CASSRQGYSNQPQHF. CDR3 sequence (DNA): TGTGCCAGCAGTAGACAGGGATATAGCAATCAGCCCCAGCATTTT. Complete variable domain (other parts from reference TRBV28 and TRBJ1-5): DVKVTQSSRYLVKRTGEKVFLECVQDMDHENMFWYRQDPGLGLRLIYFSYDVKMKEKGDIPEGYSVSREKKERFSLILESASTNQTSMYLCASSRQGYSNQPQHFGDGTRLSIL.

This clone has only a few counts. V usage is TRBV6-1 and J usage is TRBJ2-3; 10 bases are shared with TRBD1. This CDR3 region has 16 residues. Looked up from germline, CDR1 is MNHNS and CDR2 is SASEGT. The trim removed 1 base at V and 4 bases at J, leaving 5 bases unmatched. CDR3 DNA: TGTGCCAGCAGTGAAGACGGAGGGACAGGGGCAGATACGCAGTATTTT. Amino acid sequence: CASSEDGGTGADTQYF.